Listed below are T cell receptor beta chains from one sample, sequenced in a study of T cells in Graves' hyperthyroidism and ophthalmopathy. One entry per CDR3 protein results from TCRdb running MiXCR on the multiplex PCR reads. The sample yields hundreds of thousands of distinct CDR3 sequences, under 15% seen once. The specimen was blood. The source of these receptors is a middle-aged woman with Graves' ophthalmopathy. Each CDR3 is given with its conserved first and last residue. The D gene is left open where the match is weak. A clone size is listed for some rows: how often the clone was seen (once, few, many), or a class if it is expanded.

cdr3_nt	cdr3_aa	j_call	clone_size	v_call	d_call
TGTGCCAGCAACCGGGGAATCCGTACTGAAGCTTTCTTT	CASNRGIRTEAFF	TRBJ1-1	many	TRBV12-3/TRBV12-4	NA
TGTGCCAGCAGCCCTAGCGGGAGATGGGAGCAGTACTTC	CASSPSGRWEQYF	TRBJ2-7	NA	TRBV28	TRBD2
TGTGCCAGCAGCTTAGCGCTGGGACAGGGGGTGACCCAGTACTTC	CASSLALGQGVTQYF	TRBJ2-5	medium-sized	TRBV7-2	TRBD1
TGTGCCAGCAGTTTCGGACAGGGTTGGAGTCAGCCCCAGCATTTT	CASSFGQGWSQPQHF	TRBJ1-5	many	TRBV2	TRBD1
TGTGCCAGCAGTGATCGACAGGGCGACGACGAGCAGTACTTC	CASSDRQGDDEQYF	TRBJ2-7	few	TRBV25-1	TRBD1
TGTGCCAGCAGTTTAGTGCCTAGCGGGACCTCCTCCTACGAGCAGTACTTC	CASSLVPSGTSSYEQYF	TRBJ2-7	NA	TRBV12-3/TRBV12-4	TRBD2
TGCAGCATCGGGACAGAAACGAAAAACATTCAGTACTTC	CSIGTETKNIQYF	TRBJ2-4	few	TRBV29-1	TRBD1
TGCAGCGTGACGACAGGGCTACAAGAGACCCAGTACTTC	CSVTTGLQETQYF	TRBJ2-5	many	TRBV29-1	TRBD1
TGTGCTAGTGGCACCAATCAGGGGTATCCCGGGGAGCTGTTTTTT	CASGTNQGYPGELFF	TRBJ2-2	many	TRBV12-5	NA
TGTGCCAGCAGCTTAGGGAGCGGGAGACCGCAATACGAGCAGTACTTC	CASSLGSGRPQYEQYF	TRBJ2-7	many	TRBV11-2	TRBD2
TGTGCCAGCATGCAGGGAGCTAACTATGGCTACACCTTC	CASMQGANYGYTF	TRBJ1-2	few	TRBV6-2/TRBV6-3	NA
TGTGCCAGCAGGCTCCTGGGGACTGAAGCTTTCTTT	CASRLLGTEAFF	TRBJ1-1	many	TRBV28	NA
TGTGCCACGGATACAGACAGGGGGCGCACGGTCGATCAGCCCCAGCATTTT	CATDTDRGRTVDQPQHF	TRBJ1-5	NA	TRBV19	TRBD1
TGTGCCAGCAGCGAATCTGGAACGGGACTAGTGGCCCAGTACTTC	CASSESGTGLVAQYF	TRBJ2-5	many	TRBV3-1	TRBD2
TGCAGTGCTAGTTCCCCAGCCGAGCAGTACTTC	CSASSPAEQYF	TRBJ2-7	many	TRBV20-1	NA
TGTGCCAGCAGCTTAGCGATGGCTATCCAAGAGACCCAGTACTTC	CASSLAMAIQETQYF	TRBJ2-5	NA	TRBV7-6	NA
TGTGCCAGTAGCCCCGGGGGACTAGCGGGAGCTCAAGAGACCCAGTACTTC	CASSPGGLAGAQETQYF	TRBJ2-5	many	TRBV19	TRBD2
TGTGCCAGCAGCTTAGCGTGGGGAAACGAGCAGTACTTC	CASSLAWGNEQYF	TRBJ2-7	many	TRBV7-8	NA
TGTGCCAGTAGCACGTATATGGACGGCTACACCTTC	CASSTYMDGYTF	TRBJ1-2	many	TRBV19	NA
TGCGCCAGCAGCTTAACCGGGACACCCCGCTACGAGCAGTACTTC	CASSLTGTPRYEQYF	TRBJ2-7	few	TRBV5-1	NA
TGCAGTGCTTCCGGGACAGGGAAAGGCGGCTACACCTTC	CSASGTGKGGYTF	TRBJ1-2	many	TRBV20-1	TRBD1
TGTGCCAGTAGTATAGATTGGACCGCATGGACTGAAGCTTTCTTT	CASSIDWTAWTEAFF	TRBJ1-1	NA	TRBV19	NA
TGTGCCAGCAGCTTATGGCTGGTAGGGGGACAAGAGACCCAGTACTTC	CASSLWLVGGQETQYF	TRBJ2-5	many	TRBV11-2	NA
TGTGCCAGCATATACCCGGCGGGGAACGAGCAGTACTTC	CASIYPAGNEQYF	TRBJ2-7	many	TRBV28	NA
TGTGCCACCAGCACCTCGGAGAGCGGGGAGCTGTTTTTT	CATSTSESGELFF	TRBJ2-2	NA	TRBV15	NA
TGTGCCTCGTGGGAGGGCCGGAGTCCGTGGCAGTACTTC	CASWEGRSPWQYF	TRBJ2-7	many	TRBV6-5	TRBD2
TGTGCCAGCAGCCAAGGCCGGGACTACAACACAGATACGCAGTATTTT	CASSQGRDYNTDTQYF	TRBJ2-3	NA	TRBV4-2	TRBD2
TGTGCCAGCAGCTTAGAGGTCCGTTTGGGGAACACCGGGGAGCTGTTTTTT	CASSLEVRLGNTGELFF	TRBJ2-2	few	TRBV11-2	NA
TGCGCCAGCAGCATACGGACTAGCGGGAGGGCCTCCACCTACGAGCAGTACTTC	CASSIRTSGRASTYEQYF	TRBJ2-7	once	TRBV5-1	TRBD2
TGTGCCAGCATGTCCGGTTGGAACACTGAAGCTTTCTTT	CASMSGWNTEAFF	TRBJ1-1	few	TRBV28	NA
TGTGCCAGCAGGATAGCGGGAAGCTACGAGCAGTACTTC	CASRIAGSYEQYF	TRBJ2-7	many	TRBV28	TRBD2
TGCGCCAGCAGCTTGCTCACCGATAACACCGGGGAGCTGTTTTTT	CASSLLTDNTGELFF	TRBJ2-2	many	TRBV5-1	NA
TGCAGCGTTGGGGGACAGGGGCAAGGGTACCAAGAGACCCAGTACTTC	CSVGGQGQGYQETQYF	TRBJ2-5	many	TRBV29-1	TRBD1
TGTGCCAGCAGAACTGGAGGGGGTAGAGGCTACACCTTC	CASRTGGGRGYTF	TRBJ1-2	few	TRBV6-1	NA
TGTGCCAGTAGTACACGTTGGCAAGACAATCAGCCCCAGCATTTT	CASSTRWQDNQPQHF	TRBJ1-5	many	TRBV19	NA
TGCGCCAGCAGCTTGGCCACAGCCGCTCCGAACACCGGGGAGCTGTTTTTT	CASSLATAAPNTGELFF	TRBJ2-2	NA	TRBV5-1	NA
TGCGCCAGCGAGTCGGACAGGGGGCCCAATCAGCCCCAGCATTTT	CASESDRGPNQPQHF	TRBJ1-5	many	TRBV5-1	TRBD1
TGTGCCAGCAGCCAAGCAGCCGCTACCGGGGAGCTGTTTTTT	CASSQAAATGELFF	TRBJ2-2	NA	TRBV4-2	NA
TGTGCCAGCAGTGACCCGGGCTCCAGCACAGATACGCAGTATTTT	CASSDPGSSTDTQYF	TRBJ2-3	many	TRBV6-4	NA
TGTGCCAGCAGCTCCCGACGGAACACTGAAGCTTTCTTT	CASSSRRNTEAFF	TRBJ1-1	many	TRBV13	NA
TGTGCCACTAGGAGGACAAGAGAAAACATTCAGTACTTC	CATRRTRENIQYF	TRBJ2-4	NA	TRBV28	NA
TGTGCCAGCCAGTCCGTGGGGGGATGGGGTAACAATCAGCCCCAGCATTTT	CASQSVGGWGNNQPQHF	TRBJ1-5	many	TRBV25-1	NA
TGTGCCAGCAGGGACAGTTGGACAGATGCGCAGTATTTT	CASRDSWTDAQYF	TRBJ2-3	few	TRBV2	NA
TGTGCCAGCAGAAAAACAACAGGGGGCACTGAAGCTTTCTTT	CASRKTTGGTEAFF	TRBJ1-1	many	TRBV25-1	TRBD1
TGTGCCAGCAGCTTATATGGGGGGGCCTTTTCCTCCTACGAGCAGTACTTC	CASSLYGGAFSSYEQYF	TRBJ2-7	many	TRBV11-2	NA
TGCAGCGTTGAGCGGGAGGGCCGGGAGACCCAGTACTTC	CSVEREGRETQYF	TRBJ2-5	NA	TRBV29-1	TRBD2
TGCAGTGCTAGAGTACCGGGACCCATATACGAGCAGTACTTC	CSARVPGPIYEQYF	TRBJ2-7	few	TRBV20-1	NA
TGTGCCAGCAGTTTCACAGGGGAAAGCAATCAGCCCCAGCATTTT	CASSFTGESNQPQHF	TRBJ1-5	many	TRBV28	TRBD1
TGTGCCAGCAGTTACGGGGGGGTAATGGTCGGGGAGCTGTTTTTT	CASSYGGVMVGELFF	TRBJ2-2	NA	TRBV6-5	TRBD2
TGCAGTCCGCAGACAGCGAGCTCCTACGAGCAGTACTTC	CSPQTASSYEQYF	TRBJ2-7	many	TRBV20-1	NA
TGTGCCAGCAGCTCGGGGGGGCCGCGCGAGCAGTACTTC	CASSSGGPREQYF	TRBJ2-7	NA	TRBV7-6	TRBD2
TGTGCCAGCAGTCCACAAGCGGGAGTGAGGACAGATACGCAGTATTTT	CASSPQAGVRTDTQYF	TRBJ2-3	many	TRBV25-1	TRBD2